The clone carrying this TCR beta chain was detected ten times or more. MiXCR was run by TCRdb on the RT-PCR reads, yielding one entry per CDR3 protein. This repertoire shows about 230,000 distinct CDR3 sequences, roughly 14% found once; its top ten account for 11%. This entry belongs to a study of patients and donors after allogeneic stem cell transplantation. After removal of 4 bases from V and 3 bases from J, the junction contained 5 bases not matched to a gene. There are 14 residues in the CDR3. This receptor was obtained from a human donor who was either an allogeneic HSCT recipient or a stem cell or donor lymphocyte infusion donor (not recorded which). It is not recorded whose cells these are; they may come from a transplant donor. The material sequenced was blood, either unsorted or a sorted T cell fraction (not recorded which). The chain has TRBV12-3 or TRBV12-4 and TRBJ2-5; the match to TRBD1 covers 7 bases. In DNA form, the CDR3 reads TGTGCCAGCAGTTCAACCGGGACAGAAGAGACCCAGTACTTC. Protein sequence: CASSSTGTEETQYF.